Below are 9 T cell receptor beta chains sequenced from a single sample in a study of cytomegalovirus exposure and HLA in healthy donors (dated by TCRdb to about 2017). The method behind the library was the immunoSEQ multiplex PCR assay. For the multiplex PCR, a mixture combining 60 forward primers for TCR Vbeta segments and 13 reverse primers for TCR Jbeta segments was used. TCRdb obtained this table from immuneACCESS and retained in-frame rearrangements with V and J assigned. These tables miss some clones; where compared with another copy, unresolved V genes account for less than half of the shortfall, and the remainder is unexplained. This sample has 150,000 or so clones in its table, and around 80% of those were observed once. The ten largest make up roughly 2.4% of the sample. Sequencing was carried out using PBMCs. These receptors were collected from a man in his fifties in good health and CMV-seronegative.

The V gene is TRBV10-3, the J gene TRBJ2-7; 7 bases agree with TRBD1. CDR1 and CDR2 (germline): ENHRY, SYGVKD. Trimming cost V 6 bases and J 6 bases; bases outside gene matches: 5. The CDR3 extends over 12 amino acids. This CDR3 is CAISTSGGEQYF. The DNA for the CDR3 is TGTGCCATCAGCACCTCAGGGGGCGAGCAGTACTTC.

V gene TRBV6-5 combines with J gene TRBJ1-1, with unresolved D. Germline CDR1 MNHEY, CDR2 SVGAGI. V lost 5 bases, J lost 4 bases, and 11 bases lay in between. The CDR3 spans 13 residues. CDR3 residues: CASSLPSGTEAFF. The CDR3 DNA sequence: TGTGCCAGCAGTCTTCCCTCGGGCACTGAAGCTTTCTTT.

V is TRBV4-2 and J is TRBJ2-1, with 10 bases aligning to TRBD2. Germline CDR1 is LGHNA and CDR2 is YNFKEQ. Losses at the gene ends were 0 bases for V and 7 bases for J; bases not matched to a gene: 6. CDR3 length: 16 amino acids. In nucleotides, the CDR3 is TGTGCCAGCAGCCAAGAATTGAGCGGGAGGGGAAATGAGCAGTTCTTC. This encodes CASSQELSGRGNEQFF.

This clone was recorded only once. The J gene is TRBJ2-2, the V gene TRBV5-1, with 7 positions matching TRBD2. The CDR3 length is 18 residues. The germline V gene has CDR1 SGHRS and CDR2 YFSETQ. The V segment lost 0 bases and the J segment 6 bases; nucleotides outside the gene matches: 14. This CDR3 reads CASSLGDLGGRGAGELFF. The CDR3 nucleotides read TGCGCCAGCAGCTTGGGAGATTTGGGCGGGAGAGGAGCCGGGGAGCTGTTTTTT.

This chain joins TRBV23-1 and TRBJ2-7; maybe TRBD2 (5 bases). TRBV23-1 is an ORF; its function is uncertain. The V and J ends lost 7 bases and 0 bases respectively, with 7 bases between them. The CDR3 spans 12 residues. CDR3 protein: CASTGSSYEQYF. For the CDR3, the DNA is TGCGCCAGCACGGGGTCCTCCTACGAGCAGTACTTC.

The chain recombines TRBV19 with TRBJ2-3; 9 bases are a match to TRBD2. The V gene's germline CDR1 is LNHDA and CDR2 SQIVND (reference sequence). Trimming removed 5 bases from V and 4 bases from J; junction bases left unmatched: 10. This CDR3 contains 16 residues. Written as DNA, the CDR3 is TGTGCCAGTAGTTGGGGCGGGGGGGCCATTTCAGATACGCAGTATTTT. Encoded protein: CASSWGGGAISDTQYF. Complete variable domain (other parts from reference TRBV19 and TRBJ2-3): DGGITQSPKYLFRKEGQNVTLSCEQNLNHDAMYWYRQDPGQGLRLIYYSQIVNDFQKGDIAEGYSVSREKKESFPLTVTSAQKNPTAFYLCASSWGGGAISDTQYFGPGTRLTVL.

The rearrangement links TRBV5-1 to TRBJ2-1; unclear D gene. Germline CDR1 is SGHRS and CDR2 is YFSETQ. The CDR3 extends over 16 amino acids. V shed 0 bases and J shed 0 bases, with 10 bases lying between them. CDR3 DNA sequence: TGCGCCAGCAGCTTGGAACCAGGCAGCTCCTACAATGAGCAGTTCTTC. It encodes CASSLEPGSSYNEQFF.

This clone was detected a few times. The chain employs TRBV11-2 and TRBJ1-5; tentatively, D is TRBD1 (5 bases). Germline V gives CDR1 SGHAT, CDR2 FQNNGV. Trimming took off 1 base at V and 1 base at J, with 20 bases between the two ends. This CDR3 is 19 amino acids long. The CDR3 region has the DNA TGTGCCAGCAGCTTAGCAGTGGTGGGGGGGAGGATAAGCAATCAGCCCCAGCATTTT. Encoded protein: CASSLAVVGGRISNQPQHF.

Remarks on this clone: At one end the junction does not follow the germline gene, possibly because of a read error. This chain joins TRBV2 and TRBJ2-7, with 7 bases aligning to TRBD1. From germline, CDR1 is SNHLY and CDR2 FYNNEI. This CDR3 comprises 13 residues. CDR3 protein: CANSKGAAYEQYF. The CDR3 bases are TGTGCCAACAGTAAGGGGGCGGCCTACGAGCAGTACTTC.